The entry below gives a single T cell receptor beta chain sequence along with its context. Its cognate antigen has yet to be identified. No much larger clone exists at a distance of one base, and base qualities are not known. In the germline V gene (reference sequence), CDR1 corresponds to MNHNY and CDR2 to SVGAGI. A distance of 9 bases separates the germline ends of V and J, which lose 0 bases and 1 base respectively. From the cysteine up to the phenylalanine, the CDR3 has a length of 15 residues. CDR3 DNA is the only sequence kept; it has 45 bases, read in frame from the first base. Whole blood was collected in K2EDTA tubes by collaborating institutions according to the institutions' own protocols. For TCRbeta analysis, collaborators shipped samples as frozen whole blood, isolated PBMCs, or DNA extracted from either of those sample types. This specimen comes from a study of blood T cell repertoires in COVID-19 (TCRdb year 2020). A note on the overall study: Collaborator samples came from the United States, Italy and Spain and covered acute and convalescent phases of COVID-19. Where HLA class I and class II types were available, the types were taken from metadata supplied by the sample provider, not from assay-based typing. The repertoires were released in a freely available public database intended as a resource for research on the immune response to SARS-CoV-2. Deeply sampled blood TCRbeta repertoires from subjects exposed to, actively infected with, or recovered from COVID-19 were included in the dataset. The material from the prospective study consisted of cDNA or gDNA derived from T cells, B-cell-depleted T cells, or PBMCs. The samples were drawn from the first 160 participants of the ongoing ImmuneRACE study and from 1,200 or so subjects provided by 6 global collaborators. A de-identified subject ID, COVID-19 status, age in years and sex were almost always included in the sample metadata.

TCRbeta CDR3 regions were amplified from genomic DNA by means of the immunoSEQ Assay, a bias-controlled multiplex PCR. Regarding the original processing steps: The number of nucleated cells in each sample was estimated by amplification of reference gene primers within the assay. To quantify the absolute abundance of each unique TCRbeta CDR3 rearrangement, sequence reads were collapsed and filtered. Productive Simpson clonality was computed per sample as the square root of Simpson's diversity index over productive rearrangements. TCRdb limited this immuneACCESS table to in-frame rearrangements with V and J called. A share of clones is missing; checked studies link under half to unresolved V genes, and the rest is unexplained. V and J calls and clone size follow that table, whereas D and trimming were derived from the DNA. The table for this sample lists hundreds of thousands of clones; about 85% of them were counted only once. The ten largest account for approximately 0.66% of the sample.

General findings and caveats noted by the study authors: Clinical and demographic metadata were provided uncurated, with the amount varying by source and participant.

The sequence was obtained from a man in his forties with acute or convalescent COVID-19. The chain couples TRBV6-6 to TRBJ1-1; the D gene is possibly TRBD1, with 6 bases matching. What was sequenced was peripheral blood. CDR3 protein: CASSYSKQGNTEAFF. In nucleotide form, the sequence is TGTGCCAGCAGTTACTCGAAACAGGGGAACACTGAAGCTTTCTTT.